The 6 T cell receptor beta chains listed next were all sequenced from one sample in a study of identical twins. From the 5' RACE reads, TCRdb called clonotypes with MiXCR, one entry per CDR3 protein. Here the sample spans 420,000 or so distinct CDR3 sequences, roughly 18% being singletons. The sample was naive T cells sorted from blood. Every receptor here comes from a man aged 45-65 years in good health.

This clonotype was observed a handful of times. The chain links TRBV11-2 to TRBJ2-7; 9 nucleotides match TRBD2. Germline CDR1 and CDR2: SGHAT and FQNNGV. The CDR3 has 15 amino acids. V was clipped by 3 bases and J by 3 bases; unmatched bases: 6. In nucleotides, the CDR3 is TGTGCCAGCAGCTTTAGCGGGGGTTTCCTCTACGAGCAGTACTTC. Protein: CASSFSGGFLYEQYF.

This clonotype has a count of ten or more. The rearrangement uses TRBV20-1 and TRBJ1-5; no clear D. The germline V and J ends were trimmed by 5 bases and 1 base, with 15 bases remaining between them. The CDR3 loop spans 15 amino acids. Germline CDR1 DFQATT, CDR2 SNEGSKA (reference sequence). The CDR3 sequence: CSAPLPLTSNQPQHF. DNA for the CDR3: TGCAGTGCTCCTCTTCCGCTTACAAGCAATCAGCCCCAGCATTTT.

The chain couples TRBV20-1 to TRBJ2-7, with D perhaps matching TRBD1 or TRBD2 (5 bases each). V was trimmed by 6 bases and J by 0 bases, leaving 15 bases between them. Germline V CDR1 and CDR2: DFQATT, SNEGSKA (reference sequence). The CDR3 covers 14 residues. The CDR3 loop reads CSAGTPTVSYEQYF. The CDR3 DNA sequence: TGCAGTGCAGGGACCCCGACGGTCTCCTACGAGCAGTACTTC.

This sequence joins TRBV20-1 and TRBJ2-1; either TRBD1 or TRBD2 may fit D (5 bases each). V dropped 3 bases and J dropped 7 bases, with 19 bases sitting between them. This CDR3 contains 15 residues. Looked up from germline, CDR1 is DFQATT and CDR2 is SNEGSKA (reference sequence). The CDR3 loop is CSASFESPGSNEQFF. The DNA for the CDR3 is TGCAGTGCTAGCTTCGAATCACCAGGGAGTAATGAGCAGTTCTTC.

This clonotype showed up just a few times. V is TRBV20-1 and J is TRBJ1-5; D is ambiguous. Germline values: CDR1 DFQATT, CDR2 SNEGSKA (reference sequence). The V and J ends lost 6 bases and 5 bases respectively, with 17 bases between them. The CDR3 runs 14 residues. The CDR3 loop reads CSAEESVGHQPQHF. The CDR3 bases are TGCAGTGCCGAGGAGTCGGTAGGGCATCAGCCCCAGCATTTT.

Many counts were recorded for this clonotype. J is TRBJ2-7 and V is TRBV20-1; 7 nucleotides match TRBD1. This CDR3 region has 15 residues. The germline V gene encodes CDR1 DFQATT and CDR2 SNEGSKA (reference sequence). The V and J ends lost 1 base and 2 bases, in that order; junction bases with no gene match: 8. In nucleotides, the CDR3 is TGCAGTGCTAGAGGCAAGGGGGCGGACGCCTACGAGCAGTACTTC. This encodes CSARGKGADAYEQYF.